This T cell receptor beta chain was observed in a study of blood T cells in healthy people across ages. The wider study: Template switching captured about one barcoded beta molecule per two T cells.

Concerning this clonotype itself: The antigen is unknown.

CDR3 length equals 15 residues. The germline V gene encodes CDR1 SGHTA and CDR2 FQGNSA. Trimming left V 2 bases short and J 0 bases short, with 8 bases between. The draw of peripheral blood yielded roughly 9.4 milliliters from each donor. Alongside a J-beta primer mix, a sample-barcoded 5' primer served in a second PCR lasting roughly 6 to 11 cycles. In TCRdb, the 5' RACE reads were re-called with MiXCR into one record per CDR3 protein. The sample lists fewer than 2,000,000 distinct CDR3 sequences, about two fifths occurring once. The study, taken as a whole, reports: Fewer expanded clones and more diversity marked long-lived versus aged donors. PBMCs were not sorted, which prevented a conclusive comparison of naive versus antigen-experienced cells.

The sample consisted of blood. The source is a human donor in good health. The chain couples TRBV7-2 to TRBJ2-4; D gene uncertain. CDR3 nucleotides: TGTGCCAGCAGCTTATATACCTTAGCCAAAAACATTCAGTACTTC. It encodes CASSLYTLAKNIQYF. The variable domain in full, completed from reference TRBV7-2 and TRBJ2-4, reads GAGVSQSPSNKVTEKGKDVELRCDPISGHTALYWYRQSLGQGLEFLIYFQGNSAPDKSGLPSDRFSAERTGGSVSTLTIQRTQQEDSAVYLCASSLYTLAKNIQYFGAGTRLSVL.